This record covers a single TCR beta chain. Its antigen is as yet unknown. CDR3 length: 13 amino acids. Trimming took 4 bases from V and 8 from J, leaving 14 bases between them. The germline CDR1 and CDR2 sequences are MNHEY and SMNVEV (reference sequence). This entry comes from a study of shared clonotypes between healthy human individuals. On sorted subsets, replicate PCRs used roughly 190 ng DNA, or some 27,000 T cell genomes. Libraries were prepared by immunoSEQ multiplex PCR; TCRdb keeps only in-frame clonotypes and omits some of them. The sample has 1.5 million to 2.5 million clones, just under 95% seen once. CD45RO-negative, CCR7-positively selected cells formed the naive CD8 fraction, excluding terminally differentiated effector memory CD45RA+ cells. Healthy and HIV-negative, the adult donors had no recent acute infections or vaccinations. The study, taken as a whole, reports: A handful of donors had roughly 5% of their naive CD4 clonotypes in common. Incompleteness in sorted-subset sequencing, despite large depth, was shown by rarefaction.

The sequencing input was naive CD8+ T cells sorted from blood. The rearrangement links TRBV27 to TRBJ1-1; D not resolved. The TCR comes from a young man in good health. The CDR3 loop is CASSSLDDREAFF. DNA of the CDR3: TGTGCCAGCAGTTCCCTCGATGACCGGGAAGCTTTCTTT.